The rows below give T cell receptor beta chains drawn from one sample of a study of blood T cell repertoires in COVID-19. The repertoire was sequenced with immunoSEQ multiplex PCR; TCRdb's copy has only in-frame clones and lacks some. The table includes fewer than 300,000 clones, around 90% detected once. The sequenced material came from PBMCs or T cells enriched from blood (not recorded which). Receptor source: a woman in her 30s who had recovered from COVID-19. CDR3s include the opening cysteine and the closing phenylalanine or tryptophan. Each record gives: V gene, J gene, CDR3 protein.

TRBV28	TRBJ2-1	CASSLYGTSATSYNEQFF
TRBV6-5	TRBJ2-7	CASSYSAGALDEQYF
TRBV28	TRBJ2-4	CASSLPGLAVGSDF
TRBV6-4	TRBJ1-1	CASSDQANTEAFF
TRBV6-6	TRBJ2-7	CACSGGRAYEQYF
TRBV5-5	TRBJ2-1	CASTATSGSSNEQFF
TRBV5-8	TRBJ2-2	CASSSISRVRKPGELFF
TRBV30	TRBJ1-4	CAWGGQGMEKLFF
TRBV19	TRBJ2-1	CASSIRTSGSVNEQFF
TRBV18	TRBJ2-5	CASSSRTGIETQYF
TRBV6-5	TRBJ2-1	CASSFASGRASEQFF
TRBV5-8	TRBJ2-1	CASSRGLAEQFF
TRBV30	TRBJ2-2	CAWSRGLANTGELFF
TRBV19	TRBJ1-5	CATETPDQPQHF
TRBV19	TRBJ2-6	CASSLRGSGANVLTF
TRBV18	TRBJ2-3	CASSLTTDTQYF
TRBV30	TRBJ2-5	CAWSPRAGETQYF
TRBV14	TRBJ1-3	CASSHGRKGAFGNTIYF
TRBV6-5	TRBJ2-1	CASSRTGNNHNEQFF
TRBV2	TRBJ1-5	CASSDRTGMDTGVQTRRVNQPQHF
TRBV6-5	TRBJ2-5	CASRKPQGWETQYF
TRBV2	TRBJ2-7	CASRTSGSFEQYF
TRBV9	TRBJ2-1	CASSPGLAAANEQFF
TRBV5-8	TRBJ2-3	CASSLHLRSDTQYF
TRBV2	TRBJ2-3	CASSASGGSTDTQYF
TRBV9	TRBJ2-3	CASSPLTGTRSTDTQYF
TRBV7-9	TRBJ2-7	CASSFGEGEQYF
TRBV6-4	TRBJ2-1	CASSLKGEGDEQFF
TRBV7-6	TRBJ2-7	CASSLVSPEGAYEQYF
TRBV19	TRBJ1-2	CASSIESVGGNGYTF
TRBV5-1	TRBJ2-2	CASSLRDSGVNTGELFF
TRBV7-3	TRBJ1-5	CASSLSAGPQHF
TRBV10-3	TRBJ1-2	CAISESRSGHENYGYTF
TRBV18	TRBJ2-7	CASSPDRDSWGQYF
TRBV27	TRBJ2-1	CASSPWVSGSRYNEQFF
TRBV7-3	TRBJ2-3	CASSLDKTDTQYF
TRBV7-7	TRBJ2-5	CASSLTGGIAETQYF
TRBV6-2/TRBV6-3	TRBJ2-5	CASSSGLNYGAQYF
TRBV27	TRBJ2-1	CAGSDRAPYNEQFF
TRBV18	TRBJ1-5	CASSLQGASGQPQHF
TRBV7-3	TRBJ2-3	CASSFGLAENTDTQYF
TRBV7-9	TRBJ1-1	CASSLGQGSTEAFF
TRBV5-8	TRBJ1-2	CASSLTGTGSLGGGGYTF
TRBV14	TRBJ2-2	CASSHILAGGPKGELFF
TRBV15	TRBJ2-3	CATSSVGTSSTDTQYF
TRBV28	TRBJ2-7	CASSPGGGGSSWEQYF